What follows are 29 T cell receptor beta chains derived from one specimen sequenced in a study of blood T cell repertoires in COVID-19 (dated by TCRdb to about 2020). Library generation was performed with the immunoSEQ multiplex PCR assay. Here the immuneACCESS table is served through TCRdb, limited to in-frame sequences with V and J called. Missing clones are a known gap in these copies; in checked studies unresolved V genes cover under half, and the rest lacks a known reason. Present in this sample are some 200,000 clones, 60% to 80% of which were seen just once. The ten largest account for 15% to 20% of the sample. Sequencing was carried out using PBMCs or T cells enriched from blood (not recorded which). The receptors come from a woman aged 50 to 60 who had recovered from COVID-19.

The V call is TRBV5-1, the J call TRBJ1-1, with D possibly being TRBD1 (6 bases). The germline gives CDR1 SGHRS, CDR2 YFSETQ. This CDR3 is 16 amino acids long. V lost 4 bases to trimming and J lost 1 base, with 17 bases between them. The CDR3 protein is CASSPTQGLGNTEAFF. CDR3 in DNA: TGCGCCAGCAGCCCTACACAGGGCTTGGGGAACACTGAAGCTTTCTTT.

This chain joins TRBV6-5 and TRBJ2-2, with D maybe TRBD2 (6 bases). The CDR3 sequence is 14 residues long. Germline V lookup: CDR1 MNHEY, CDR2 SVGAGI. V lost 2 bases and J 3 bases, leaving 7 bases between the germline ends. CDR3 nucleotide sequence: TGTGCCAGCAGTTACCCGGGGGACACCGGGGAGCTGTTTTTT. Translated: CASSYPGDTGELFF.

The chain carries TRBV19 and TRBJ2-7, with TRBD1 matching over 7 bases. CDR3 length: 11 residues. V was pared by 6 bases and J by 5 bases, with 1 base of the junction left unmatched. Germline CDR1 is LNHDA and CDR2 is SQIVND (reference sequence). This CDR3 is CASRTGDEQYF. The DNA for the CDR3 is TGTGCCAGTAGAACAGGGGACGAGCAGTACTTC.

The CDR3 bases are TGTGCCAGCACGGACAGGGTCGGCTACACCTTC. Protein: CASTDRVGYTF. The chain has TRBV28 and TRBJ1-2; TRBD1 matches 8 bases. The J segment lost 8 bases and the V segment lost 7 bases, leaving 3 bases of the junction unmatched. Germline assignment: CDR1 MDHEN and CDR2 SYDVKM. The CDR3 consists of 11 residues.

The chain has TRBV5-6 and TRBJ2-7; D gene ambiguous. This CDR3 is built from 13 residues. Trimming took off 0 bases at V and 4 bases at J, with 8 bases between the two ends. The germline V gene encodes CDR1 SGHDT and CDR2 YYEEEE. CDR3 bases: TGTGCCAGCAGCTTGGTATCGTCGTACGAGCAGTACTTC. It encodes CASSLVSSYEQYF.

The V gene is TRBV5-1, the J gene TRBJ2-1; TRBD2 is a possible D gene (5 bases). V was cut by 1 base and J by 1 base, with 9 bases left in between. In germline, CDR1 is SGHRS, CDR2 YFSETQ. There are 15 residues in the CDR3. The CDR3: CASSLSGGSYNEQFF. DNA for the CDR3: TGCGCCAGCAGCTTGAGCGGCGGATCCTACAATGAGCAGTTCTTC.

The rearrangement joins TRBV2 to TRBJ1-1; D uncertain. CDR3 length: 11 residues. V gave up 8 bases and J gave up 2 bases, with 6 bases separating them. In germline, CDR1 is SNHLY, CDR2 FYNNEI. The CDR3 is CASAYNTEAFF. The CDR3 nucleotides are TGTGCCAGCGCCTATAACACTGAAGCTTTCTTT.

A word on this clone: The junction differs from germline at one of its ends, possibly a read error. The genes are TRBV13 and TRBJ1-1; D might be TRBD1 (5 bases). Germline CDR1 is PRHDT and CDR2 is FYEKMQ (reference sequence). The CDR3 is 14 amino acids. CDR3 nucleotide sequence: TGTGCCAGCAGCCTAGGGGAGGGGAACACTGAAGCTTTCTTT. Its translation is CASSLGEGNTEAFF. The entire variable domain, with the rest obtained from reference TRBV13 and TRBJ1-1, is as follows: AAGVIQSPRHLIKEKRETATLKCYPIPRHDTVYWYQQGPGQDPQFLISFYEKMQSDKGSIPDRFSAQQFSDYHSELNMSSLELGDSALYFCASSLGEGNTEAFFGQGTRLTVV.

J is TRBJ2-5 and V is TRBV7-3; D gene unclear. The CDR3 loop spans 13 amino acids. Germline-derived CDR1 and CDR2 are SGHTA and FQGTGA. V lost 0 bases and J lost 3, with 5 bases in between. CDR3 DNA sequence: TGTGCCAGCAGCTTAACGGCTGAAGAGACCCAGTACTTC. As protein: CASSLTAEETQYF. The full variable domain, with the rest looked up from reference TRBV7-3 and TRBJ2-5, is GAGVSQTPSNKVTEKGKYVELRCDPISGHTALYWYRQSLGQGPEFLIYFQGTGAADDSGLPNDRFFAVRPEGSVSTLKIQRTERGDSAVYLCASSLTAEETQYFGPGTRLLVL.

This clone has only one observation. The genes are TRBV24-1 and TRBJ2-7, with D perhaps matching TRBD2 (5 bases). V dropped 3 bases and J dropped 4 bases, with 6 bases sitting between them. CDR1 is KGHDR and CDR2 is SFDVKD in the germline V gene. The CDR3 is 12 residues long. In DNA form, the CDR3 reads TGTGCCACCAGTGATACGGGGTACGAGCAGTACTTC. Residues: CATSDTGYEQYF.

The chain uses TRBV2 and TRBJ2-7, with D possibly matching TRBD1 (6 bases). V lost 7 bases and J lost 7, with 20 bases in between. Germline V gene data show CDR1 as SNHLY and CDR2 as FYNNEI. This CDR3 is 14 amino acids long. The CDR3 reads CASTGTGRAREQYF. CDR3 in DNA: TGTGCCAGCACGGGAACAGGGCGGGCTAGGGAGCAGTACTTC.

This clone has only one observation. The gene calls are TRBV19 and TRBJ2-3; D gene unclear. The CDR3 totals 14 residues. Looked up from germline, CDR1 is LNHDA and CDR2 is SQIVND (reference sequence). The germline V and J ends were trimmed by 3 bases and 6 bases, with 13 bases remaining between them. CDR3 sequence: CASSIQLFTDTQYF. The CDR3 nucleotides are TGTGCCAGTAGTATTCAACTTTTTACCGATACGCAGTATTTT.

The rearrangement links TRBV19 to TRBJ1-1; D call uncertain. V shed 0 bases and J shed 5 bases, with 10 bases lying between them. The CDR3 length is 14 residues. Germline V gene data show CDR1 as LNHDA and CDR2 as SQIVND (reference sequence). CDR3: CASSIDPVRTEAFF. Written as DNA, the CDR3 is TGTGCCAGTAGTATAGACCCGGTTCGGACTGAAGCTTTCTTT.

J is TRBJ2-1 and V is TRBV6-5, with D possibly TRBD2 on 5 matching bases. Trimming removed 0 bases at V and 2 bases at J, with 11 bases between. Per the germline V gene, CDR1 is MNHEY and CDR2 is SVGAGI. The CDR3 is 16 residues long. The CDR3 is CASSYSRVGAYNEQFF. The CDR3 bases are TGTGCCAGCAGTTACTCCCGAGTGGGAGCCTACAATGAGCAGTTCTTC.

This clone was observed a few times. This chain connects TRBV25-1 to TRBJ2-1; 8 bases fit TRBD2. The V gene's germline CDR1 is MGHDK and CDR2 SYGVNS. J was trimmed by 8 bases and V by 4 bases; bases with no gene match: 4. The CDR3 has 13 residues. The CDR3 protein is CASSAAGAHEQFF. The CDR3 nucleotides are TGTGCCAGCAGTGCAGCGGGAGCCCATGAGCAGTTCTTC.

V and J are TRBV18 and TRBJ2-3; 9 bases fit TRBD1. The V gene end was trimmed by 5 bases and the J gene end by 2 bases; junction bases not matched to a gene: 17. In germline, CDR1 is KGHSH, CDR2 LQKENI. The CDR3 contains 19 residues. The CDR3 nucleotides read TGTGCCAGCTCAAAAACACTACCGGGACAGGGTATGTTCACAGATACGCAGTATTTT. Amino acids: CASSKTLPGQGMFTDTQYF.

In DNA, the CDR3 is TGTGCCAGCAGCTTAGTTTCGACTAGCGGATACAATGAGCAGTTCTTC. Translation gives CASSLVSTSGYNEQFF. V usage is TRBV7-2 and J usage is TRBJ2-1, with 9 bases aligning to TRBD2. V trimming: 1 base; J trimming: 4 bases; junction bases outside the gene matches: 5. The CDR3 sequence is 16 residues long. Germline V gene lookup returns CDR1 SGHTA and CDR2 FQGNSA. The full variable domain, rest sourced from reference TRBV7-2 and TRBJ2-1, is GAGVSQSPSNKVTEKGKDVELRCDPISGHTALYWYRQSLGQGLEFLIYFQGNSAPDKSGLPSDRFSAERTGGSVSTLTIQRTQQEDSAVYLCASSLVSTSGYNEQFFGPGTRLTVL.

This clone occurred a few times. The chain is built from TRBV30 and TRBJ2-3, with a weak D call TRBD1 (6 bases). With 1 base removed from V and 14 bases from J, the gap between germline ends came to 13 bases. Germline CDR1 is GTSNPN and CDR2 is SVGIG (reference sequence). This CDR3 contains 11 residues. The CDR3 spells CAWSDHRESYF. The CDR3 DNA follows: TGTGCCTGGAGTGATCACAGGGAGTCGTATTTT.

The V gene is TRBV5-1, the J gene TRBJ2-3; TRBD2 matches at 9 bases. Germline values: CDR1 SGHRS, CDR2 YFSETQ. The trim removed 0 bases at V and 4 bases at J, leaving 9 bases unmatched. CDR3 length: 17 amino acids. The CDR3 spells CASSLDGGRAWADTQYF. CDR3 coding DNA: TGCGCCAGCAGCTTGGATGGCGGGAGGGCCTGGGCAGATACGCAGTATTTT.

The rearrangement joins TRBV28 to TRBJ2-7; TRBD1 matches 7 bases. The trim removed 7 bases at V and 6 bases at J, leaving 12 bases unmatched. The CDR3 spans 14 residues. The germline V gene has CDR1 MDHEN and CDR2 SYDVKM. CDR3 amino acids: CASINAGGFAEQYF. CDR3 coding DNA: TGTGCCAGCATCAACGCAGGGGGATTCGCCGAGCAGTACTTC.

V usage is TRBV18 and J usage is TRBJ1-3; weak D call: TRBD1 (6 bases). The CDR3 length is 15 residues. Trimming took 1 base from V and 0 from J, leaving 7 bases between them. Germline CDR1 and CDR2: KGHSH and LQKENI. In DNA form, the CDR3 reads TGTGCCAGCTCACCACAGGACAGCTCTGGAAACACCATATATTTT. This sequence encodes CASSPQDSSGNTIYF.

The rearrangement uses TRBV6-4 and TRBJ1-2; D not certain. Trimming pared 3 bases from V and 8 bases from J, leaving 16 bases between. Germline CDR1 and CDR2: MRHNA and SNTAGT. The CDR3 runs to 14 residues. CDR3 sequence: CASSEDRSSWGYTF. The CDR3 bases are TGTGCCAGCAGTGAAGATAGATCCTCCTGGGGCTACACCTTC.

The chain has TRBV27 and TRBJ2-1; 9 bases match TRBD2. The CDR3 extends over 17 amino acids. Germline V gives CDR1 MNHEY, CDR2 SMNVEV (reference sequence). J was trimmed by 2 bases and V by 7 bases; bases with no gene match: 12. The DNA of the CDR3 is TGTGCCAGCATGGGACTTAGCGGGAGCCCAACCTACAATGAGCAGTTCTTC. Translated, it gives CASMGLSGSPTYNEQFF.

This clone showed up many times. The CDR3 loop is CASSLEQPNEKLFF. The CDR3 DNA is TGCGCCAGCAGCTTAGAGCAACCTAATGAAAAACTGTTTTTT. The chain has TRBV5-1 and TRBJ1-4; D is undetermined. V lost 2 bases and J lost 3, with 8 bases in between. This CDR3 region has 14 residues. Looked up from germline, CDR1 is SGHRS and CDR2 is YFSETQ.

The V and J genes are TRBV5-1 and TRBJ2-7; maybe TRBD1 (5 bases). CDR3 length: 13 residues. V shed 2 bases and J shed 5 bases, with 11 bases lying between them. Germline CDR1 SGHRS, CDR2 YFSETQ. DNA for the CDR3: TGCGCCAGCAGCTTCATGACGGACAACGAGCAGTACTTC. Translating gives CASSFMTDNEQYF.

The rearrangement uses TRBV3-1 (or the pseudogene TRBV3-2) and TRBJ1-5, with 8 bases identical to TRBD1. The CDR3 has 15 amino acids. Germline assignment: CDR1 LGHDT and CDR2 YNNKEL (reference sequence). With 1 base clipped from V and 3 bases from J, the junction kept 2 bases outside the gene matches. The chain's CDR3 is CASSQGTGNNQPQHF. In nucleotides, the CDR3 is TGTGCCAGCAGCCAAGGGACAGGGAACAATCAGCCCCAGCATTTT.

The chain is built from TRBV6-2 or TRBV6-3 and TRBJ2-6; 10 bases line up with TRBD1. The CDR3 runs 17 residues. CDR1 is MNHEY, CDR2 SVGEGT, per germline. V was pared by 5 bases and J by 0 bases, with 4 bases of the junction left unmatched. The CDR3 here is CASSRDRGGSGANVLTF. The DNA for the CDR3 is TGTGCCAGCAGTAGGGACAGGGGCGGCTCTGGGGCCAACGTCCTGACTTTC.

V gene TRBV3-1 (or the pseudogene TRBV3-2) combines with J gene TRBJ2-3; D call uncertain. There are 15 residues in the CDR3. Between the trimmed V and J ends, which lost 3 bases and 0 bases, there was a span of 10 bases. Germline CDR1 reads LGHDT; CDR2 reads YNNKEL (reference sequence). The chain's CDR3 is CASSQSGVSTDTQYF. The CDR3 DNA reads as TGTGCCAGCAGCCAGTCGGGTGTTAGCACAGATACGCAGTATTTT.

V gene TRBV27 combines with J gene TRBJ2-7; 11 bases fit TRBD2. Germline V gives CDR1 MNHEY, CDR2 SMNVEV (reference sequence). The CDR3 has 14 residues. The J segment lost 9 bases and the V segment lost 4 bases, leaving 8 bases of the junction unmatched. The CDR3 DNA sequence: TGTGCCAGCAGTTCCCTACTAGCGGGAGCTGTGCAGTACTTC. The encoded protein is CASSSLLAGAVQYF.